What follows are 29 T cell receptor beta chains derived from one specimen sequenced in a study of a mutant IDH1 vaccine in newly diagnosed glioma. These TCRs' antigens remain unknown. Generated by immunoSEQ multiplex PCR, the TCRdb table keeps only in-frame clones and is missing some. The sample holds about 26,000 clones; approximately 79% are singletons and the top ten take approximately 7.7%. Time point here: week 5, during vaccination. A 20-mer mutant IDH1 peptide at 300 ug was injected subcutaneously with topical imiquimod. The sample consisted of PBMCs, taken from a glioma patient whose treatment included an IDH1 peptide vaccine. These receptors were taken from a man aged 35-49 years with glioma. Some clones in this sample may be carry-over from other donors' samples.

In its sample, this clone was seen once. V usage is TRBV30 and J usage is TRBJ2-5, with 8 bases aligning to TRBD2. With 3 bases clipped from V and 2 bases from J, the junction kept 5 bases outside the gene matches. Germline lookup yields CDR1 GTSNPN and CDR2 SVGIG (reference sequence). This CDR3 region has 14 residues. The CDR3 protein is CAWSDLAGQETQYF. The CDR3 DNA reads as TGTGCCTGGAGCGACCTAGCGGGTCAAGAGACCCAGTACTTC.

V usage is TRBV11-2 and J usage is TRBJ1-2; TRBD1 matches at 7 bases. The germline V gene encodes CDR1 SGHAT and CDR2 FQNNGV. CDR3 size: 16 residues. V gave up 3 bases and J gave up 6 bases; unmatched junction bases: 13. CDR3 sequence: CASSFFRLAGGDGYTF. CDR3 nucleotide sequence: TGTGCCAGCAGCTTCTTTCGTTTGGCAGGGGGAGATGGCTACACCTTC.

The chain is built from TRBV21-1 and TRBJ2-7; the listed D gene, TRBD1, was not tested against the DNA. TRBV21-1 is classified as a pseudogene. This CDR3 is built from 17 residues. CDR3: CASSKGEGQGVGYEQYF. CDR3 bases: TGTGCCAGCAGCAAAGGGGAAGGACAGGGGGTGGGCTACGAGCAGTACTTC.

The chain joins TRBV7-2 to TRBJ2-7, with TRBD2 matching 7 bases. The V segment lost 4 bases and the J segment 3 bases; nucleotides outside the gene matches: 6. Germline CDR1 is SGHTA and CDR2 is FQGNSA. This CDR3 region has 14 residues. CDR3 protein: CASSSSRGGYEQYF. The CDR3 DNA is TGTGCCAGCAGCTCGAGCCGCGGGGGCTACGAGCAGTACTTC.

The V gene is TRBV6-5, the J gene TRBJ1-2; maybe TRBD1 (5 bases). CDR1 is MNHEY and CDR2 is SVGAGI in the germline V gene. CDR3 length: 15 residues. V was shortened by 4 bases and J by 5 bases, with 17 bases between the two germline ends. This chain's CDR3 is CASSSDHFGAYGYTF. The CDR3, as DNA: TGTGCCAGCAGTTCAGACCACTTCGGGGCTTATGGCTACACCTTC.

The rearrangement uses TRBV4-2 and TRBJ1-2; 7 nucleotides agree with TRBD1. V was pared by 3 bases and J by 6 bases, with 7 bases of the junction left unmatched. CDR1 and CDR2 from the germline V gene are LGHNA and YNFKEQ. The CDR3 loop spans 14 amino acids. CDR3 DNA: TGTGCCAGCAGCCACCGGGGTCAGGGGGATGGCTACACCTTC. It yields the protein CASSHRGQGDGYTF.

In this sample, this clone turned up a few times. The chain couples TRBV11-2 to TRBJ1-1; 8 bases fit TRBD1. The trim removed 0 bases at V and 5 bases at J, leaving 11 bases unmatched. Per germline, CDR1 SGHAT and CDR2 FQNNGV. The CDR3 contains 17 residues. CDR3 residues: CASSLDRAGGRRTEAFF. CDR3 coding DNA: TGTGCCAGCAGCTTAGATCGTGCAGGGGGCCGTCGGACTGAAGCTTTCTTT.

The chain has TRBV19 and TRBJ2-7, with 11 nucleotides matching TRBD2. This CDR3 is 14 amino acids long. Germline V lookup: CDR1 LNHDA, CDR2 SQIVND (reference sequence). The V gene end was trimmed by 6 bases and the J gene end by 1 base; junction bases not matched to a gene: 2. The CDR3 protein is CASSGTSGSYEQYF. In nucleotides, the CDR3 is TGTGCCAGTAGCGGGACTAGCGGTTCCTACGAGCAGTACTTC.

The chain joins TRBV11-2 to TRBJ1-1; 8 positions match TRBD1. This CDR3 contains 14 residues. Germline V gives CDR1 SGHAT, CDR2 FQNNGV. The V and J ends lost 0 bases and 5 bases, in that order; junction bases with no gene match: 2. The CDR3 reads CASSLDRGRTEAFF. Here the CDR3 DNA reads TGTGCCAGCAGCTTAGACAGGGGGCGGACTGAAGCTTTCTTT.

CDR3: CASMGRLAGYTF. The CDR3 DNA follows: TGTGCCAGTATGGGGCGACTGGCCGGCTACACCTTC. The chain uses TRBV9 and TRBJ1-2, with D possibly TRBD1 on 5 matching bases. This CDR3 contains 12 residues. Germline V gives CDR1 SGDLS, CDR2 YYNGEE. V was pared by 8 bases and J by 8 bases, with 16 bases between.

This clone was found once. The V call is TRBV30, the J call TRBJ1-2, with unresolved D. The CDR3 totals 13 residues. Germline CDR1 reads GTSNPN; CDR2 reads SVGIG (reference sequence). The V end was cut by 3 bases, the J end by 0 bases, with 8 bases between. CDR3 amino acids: CAWRHGSNYGYTF. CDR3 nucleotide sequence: TGTGCCTGGAGACACGGCTCTAACTATGGCTACACCTTC.

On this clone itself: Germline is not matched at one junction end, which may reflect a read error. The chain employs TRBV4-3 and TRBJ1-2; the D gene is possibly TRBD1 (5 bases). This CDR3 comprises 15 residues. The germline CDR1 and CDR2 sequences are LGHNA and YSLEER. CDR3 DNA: TGCGCCGGCAGCCAATCGGTAGGGGAACCGTCTGGCTACACCTTC. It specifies CAGSQSVGEPSGYTF.

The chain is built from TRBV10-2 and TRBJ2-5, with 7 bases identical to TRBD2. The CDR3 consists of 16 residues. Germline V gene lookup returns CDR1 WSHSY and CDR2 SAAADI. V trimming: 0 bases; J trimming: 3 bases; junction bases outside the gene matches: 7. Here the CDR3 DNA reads TGCGCCAGCAGTGAGTCGGAGCGGGGTGAGGAAGAGACCCAGTACTTC. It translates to CASSESERGEEETQYF.

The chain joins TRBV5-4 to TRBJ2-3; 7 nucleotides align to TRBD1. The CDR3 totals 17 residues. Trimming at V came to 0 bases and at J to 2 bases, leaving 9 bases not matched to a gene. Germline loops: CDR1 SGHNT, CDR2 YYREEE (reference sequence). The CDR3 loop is CASSLGANTGDTDTQYF. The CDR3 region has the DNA TGTGCCAGCAGCTTGGGGGCCAACACAGGGGACACAGATACGCAGTATTTT.

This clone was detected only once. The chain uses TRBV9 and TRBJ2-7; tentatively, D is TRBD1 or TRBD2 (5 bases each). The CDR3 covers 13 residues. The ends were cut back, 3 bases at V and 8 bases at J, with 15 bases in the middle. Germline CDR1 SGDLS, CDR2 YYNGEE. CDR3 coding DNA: TGTGCCAGCAGCGCCACCGGGGACCCAAAGCAGTACTTC. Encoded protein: CASSATGDPKQYF.

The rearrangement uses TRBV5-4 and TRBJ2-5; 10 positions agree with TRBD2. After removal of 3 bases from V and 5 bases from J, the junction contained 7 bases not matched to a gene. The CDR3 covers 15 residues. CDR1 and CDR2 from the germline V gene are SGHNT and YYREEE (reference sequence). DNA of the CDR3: TGTGCCAGCAGCTCCCGGACTAGCGGACCTGAGACCCAGTACTTC. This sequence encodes CASSSRTSGPETQYF. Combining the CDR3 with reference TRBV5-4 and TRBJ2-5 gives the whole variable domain ETGVTQSPTHLIKTRGQQVTLRCSSQSGHNTVSWYQQALGQGPQFIFQYYREEENGRGNFPPRFSGLQFPNYSSELNVNALELDDSALYLCASSSRTSGPETQYFGPGTRLLVL.

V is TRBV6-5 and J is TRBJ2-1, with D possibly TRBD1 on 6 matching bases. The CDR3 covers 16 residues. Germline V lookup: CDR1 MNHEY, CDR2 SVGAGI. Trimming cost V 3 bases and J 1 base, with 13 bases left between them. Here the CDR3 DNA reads TGTGCCAGCAGTTATCTGGACAGTTATTCCTACAATGAGCAGTTCTTC. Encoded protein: CASSYLDSYSYNEQFF.

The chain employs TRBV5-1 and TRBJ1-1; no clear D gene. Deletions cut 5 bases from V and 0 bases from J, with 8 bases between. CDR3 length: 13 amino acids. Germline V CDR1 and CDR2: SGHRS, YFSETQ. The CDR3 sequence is CASRPTVNTEAFF. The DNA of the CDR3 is TGCGCCAGCAGACCGACGGTGAACACTGAAGCTTTCTTT.

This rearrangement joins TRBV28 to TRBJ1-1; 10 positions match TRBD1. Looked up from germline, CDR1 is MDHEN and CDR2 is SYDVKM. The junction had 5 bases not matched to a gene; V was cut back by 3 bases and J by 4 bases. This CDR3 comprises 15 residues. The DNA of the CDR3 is TGTGCCAGCAGTTTGGAAGGGACAGGGGCCACTGAAGCTTTCTTT. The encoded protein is CASSLEGTGATEAFF.

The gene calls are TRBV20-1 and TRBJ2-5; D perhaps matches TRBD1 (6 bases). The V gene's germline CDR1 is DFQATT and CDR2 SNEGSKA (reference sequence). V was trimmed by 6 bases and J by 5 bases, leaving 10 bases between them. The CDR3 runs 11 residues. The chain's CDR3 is CSAARGETQYF. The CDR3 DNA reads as TGCAGTGCAGCCAGGGGCGAGACCCAGTACTTC.

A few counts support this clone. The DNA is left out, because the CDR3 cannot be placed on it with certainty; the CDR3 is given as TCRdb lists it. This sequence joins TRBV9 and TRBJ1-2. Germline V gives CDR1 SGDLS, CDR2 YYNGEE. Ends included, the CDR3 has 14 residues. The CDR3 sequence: CASSSSGGDYGYTF.

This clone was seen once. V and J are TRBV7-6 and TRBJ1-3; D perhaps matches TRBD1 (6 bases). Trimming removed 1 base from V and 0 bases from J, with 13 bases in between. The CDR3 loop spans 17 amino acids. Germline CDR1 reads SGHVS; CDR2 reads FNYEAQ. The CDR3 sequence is CASSLGSGTSSGNTIYF. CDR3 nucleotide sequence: TGTGCCAGCAGCTTAGGGTCCGGGACAAGCTCTGGAAACACCATATATTTT.

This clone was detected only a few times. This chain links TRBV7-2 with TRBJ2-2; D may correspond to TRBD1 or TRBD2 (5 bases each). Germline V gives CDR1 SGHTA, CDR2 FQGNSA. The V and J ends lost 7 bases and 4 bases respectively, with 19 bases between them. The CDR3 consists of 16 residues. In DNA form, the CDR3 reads TGTGCCAGCAACCCTGACACGGTGGGGGTCACCGGGGAGCTGTTTTTT. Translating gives CASNPDTVGVTGELFF.

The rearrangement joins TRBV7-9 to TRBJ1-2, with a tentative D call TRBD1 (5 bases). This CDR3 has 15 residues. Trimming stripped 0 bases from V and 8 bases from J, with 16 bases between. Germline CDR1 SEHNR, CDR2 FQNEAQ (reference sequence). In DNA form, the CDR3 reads TGTGCCAGCAGCTTAGCGGGGAGTGGGGCGAGGGGCTACACCTTC. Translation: CASSLAGSGARGYTF.

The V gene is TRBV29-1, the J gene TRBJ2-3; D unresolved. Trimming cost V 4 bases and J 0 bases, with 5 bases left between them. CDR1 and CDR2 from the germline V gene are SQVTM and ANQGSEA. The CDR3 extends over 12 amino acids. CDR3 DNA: TGCAGCGTTGGGTCCAGCACAGATACGCAGTATTTT. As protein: CSVGSSTDTQYF.

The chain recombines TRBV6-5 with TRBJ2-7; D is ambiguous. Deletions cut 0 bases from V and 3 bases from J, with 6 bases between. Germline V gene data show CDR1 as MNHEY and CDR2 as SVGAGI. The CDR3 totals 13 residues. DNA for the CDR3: TGTGCCAGCAGTTACTCTCCCCACTACGAGCAGTACTTC. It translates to CASSYSPHYEQYF.

The CDR3 protein is CASSRGTGNTIYF. The CDR3 region has the DNA TGTGCCAGCAGCCGGGGTACTGGAAACACCATATATTTT. This rearrangement joins TRBV9 to TRBJ1-3; D not certain. V was pared by 4 bases and J by 2 bases, with 7 bases between. CDR1 is SGDLS, CDR2 YYNGEE, per germline. CDR3 length: 13 residues.

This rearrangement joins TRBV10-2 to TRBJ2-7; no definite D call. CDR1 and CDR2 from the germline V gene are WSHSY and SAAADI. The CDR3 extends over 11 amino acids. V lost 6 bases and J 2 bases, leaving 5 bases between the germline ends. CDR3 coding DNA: TGCGCCAGCAGGGTTGCCTACGAGCAGTACTTC. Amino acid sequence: CASRVAYEQYF.

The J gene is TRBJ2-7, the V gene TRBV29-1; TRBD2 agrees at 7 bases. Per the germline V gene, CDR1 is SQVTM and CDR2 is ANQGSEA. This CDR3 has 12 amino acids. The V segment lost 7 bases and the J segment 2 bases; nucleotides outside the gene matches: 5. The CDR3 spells CSAVGGTYEQYF. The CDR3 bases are TGCAGCGCCGTGGGGGGGACCTACGAGCAGTACTTC.